The 17 T cell receptor beta chains in this list originate from one sample, sequenced in a study of cytomegalovirus exposure and HLA in healthy donors. The assay was immunoSEQ multiplex PCR, and TCRdb's table has in-frame clones only and misses some. Found here are about 50,000 clones, roughly nine tenths of them singletons; the top ten hold 1.1%. The sequenced sample was PBMCs. Source of these receptors: a man between 18 and 35 years old in good health and CMV-seronegative.

V and J are TRBV19 and TRBJ1-5; maybe TRBD1 (5 bases). Trimming shortened V by 6 bases and J by 4 bases, and 13 bases separated the two germline ends. The V gene's germline CDR1 is LNHDA and CDR2 SQIVND (reference sequence). There are 14 residues in the CDR3. The DNA of the CDR3 is TGTGCCAGTAGCAGATTCTCAGGGAATCAGCCCCAGCATTTT. Protein product: CASSRFSGNQPQHF.

The chain employs TRBV19 and TRBJ1-1; D unresolved. The CDR3 is made up of 13 amino acids. V gave up 6 bases and J gave up 4 bases, with 12 bases separating them. CDR1 LNHDA and CDR2 SQIVND come from the germline V gene (reference sequence). Written as DNA, the CDR3 is TGTGCCAGTAGCGAAGAGGGAGGCACTGAAGCTTTCTTT. This gives the protein CASSEEGGTEAFF.

The chain recombines TRBV6-5 with TRBJ2-3; tentative D call: TRBD2 (5 bases). Germline CDR1 and CDR2: MNHEY and SVGAGI. Trimming cost V 4 bases and J 6 bases, with 8 bases left between them. The length of the CDR3 is 12 residues. For the CDR3, the DNA is TGTGCCAGCAGTTTCGGGGATGATACGCAGTATTTT. Translating gives CASSFGDDTQYF.

This rearrangement joins TRBV12-5 to TRBJ2-3; TRBD2 matches 8 bases. Germline trimming cut 6 bases from V and 1 base from J; bases unmatched to any gene: 3. In germline, CDR1 is LGHNT, CDR2 FRNRAP. This CDR3 region has 14 residues. The CDR3 region has the DNA TGTGCTAGTGGAGCGGGGGCGGGCACAGATACGCAGTATTTT. This translates into CASGAGAGTDTQYF.

This sequence joins TRBV6-1 and TRBJ1-1; 9 bases align to TRBD1. This CDR3 has 15 residues. The V and J ends lost 0 bases and 2 bases, in that order; junction bases with no gene match: 1. Germline CDR1 MNHNS, CDR2 SASEGT. CDR3 sequence reads: CASSEATGGNTEAFF. As DNA, the CDR3 is TGTGCCAGCAGTGAAGCGACAGGGGGAAACACTGAAGCTTTCTTT.

The chain is built from TRBV5-1 and TRBJ2-2, with 7 bases that match TRBD2. CDR3 length: 17 amino acids. Trimming at V came to 3 bases and at J to 1 base, leaving 9 bases not matched to a gene. Germline CDR1 reads SGHRS; CDR2 reads YFSETQ. The CDR3 nucleotides read TGCGCCAGCAGCTCTAGGTTGTCTAGCGGGAACACCGGGGAGCTGTTTTTT. This encodes CASSSRLSSGNTGELFF.

The gene calls are TRBV5-6 and TRBJ2-1, with 7 bases that match TRBD2. Germline V gene sequence: CDR1 SGHDT, CDR2 YYEEEE. V shed 2 bases and J 7 bases; nucleotides not matched to a gene: 6. The CDR3 loop spans 14 amino acids. This chain's CDR3 is CASSLSGKVNEQFF. The CDR3 nucleotides read TGTGCCAGCAGCTTAAGCGGGAAAGTAAATGAGCAGTTCTTC.

The chain recombines TRBV6-1 with TRBJ2-5; tentatively, D is TRBD1 (5 bases). V was pared by 4 bases and J by 5 bases, with 17 bases between. This CDR3 spans 15 amino acids. Germline CDR1 and CDR2: MNHNS and SASEGT. This CDR3 reads CASSGTGTRWETQYF. The CDR3 DNA reads as TGTGCCAGCAGTGGTACAGGAACCCGTTGGGAGACCCAGTACTTC.

The V and J genes are TRBV28 and TRBJ1-4; 8 bases map to TRBD1. The CDR3 runs to 17 residues. The V gene's germline CDR1 is MDHEN and CDR2 SYDVKM. The junction had 12 bases not matched to a gene; V was cut back by 9 bases and J by 0 bases. Here the CDR3 DNA reads TGTGCCAGTGAAAGATCCGGGACAGGAGCAACTAATGAAAAACTGTTTTTT. This gives the protein CASERSGTGATNEKLFF.

The CDR3 loop reads CASSPGTGLYGYTF. CDR3 in DNA: TGTGCCAGCAGTCCCGGGACAGGCCTCTATGGCTACACCTTC. The V gene is TRBV6-5, the J gene TRBJ1-2; TRBD1 aligns across 8 bases. The V and J ends lost 5 bases and 4 bases, in that order; junction bases with no gene match: 6. Germline V lookup: CDR1 MNHEY, CDR2 SVGAGI. CDR3 length: 14 amino acids.

This clone was seen a single time. The V and J genes are TRBV6-5 and TRBJ1-5; perhaps TRBD1 as D (5 bases). V shed 2 bases and J shed 4 bases, with 6 bases lying between them. The length of the CDR3 is 13 residues. Germline CDR1 is MNHEY and CDR2 is SVGAGI. CDR3 sequence reads: CASSYDRNQPQHF. The CDR3 DNA reads TGTGCCAGCAGTTACGACAGAAATCAGCCCCAGCATTTT.

The genes are TRBV19 and TRBJ1-2; TRBD1 aligns across 7 bases. The germline gives CDR1 LNHDA, CDR2 SQIVND (reference sequence). V shed 5 bases, J shed 3 bases, and the junction held 18 bases outside the gene matches. There are 18 residues in the CDR3. The CDR3, as DNA: TGTGCCAGTAGTTCCCCCGGACAGGCCCTCCTTTATGACTATGGCTACACCTTC. This sequence encodes CASSSPGQALLYDYGYTF.

The chain has TRBV4-3 and TRBJ2-1; 9 bases are a match to TRBD1. Trimming removed 3 bases from V and 3 bases from J; junction bases left unmatched: 6. Germline V gives CDR1 LGHNA, CDR2 YSLEER. This CDR3 comprises 16 residues. CDR3 bases: TGCGCCAGCAGCCACGAACAGGGGGCGAGCTACAATGAGCAGTTCTTC. This codes for CASSHEQGASYNEQFF.

V usage is TRBV6-5 and J usage is TRBJ1-2; 8 nucleotides line up with TRBD1. CDR3 length equals 15 residues. V dropped 0 bases and J dropped 7; count of bases not matched to a gene: 7. Germline-derived CDR1 and CDR2 are MNHEY and SVGAGI. CDR3 DNA: TGTGCCAGCAGTTACTCCCCGACAGGGGAAGGTGGCTACACCTTC. The encoded protein is CASSYSPTGEGGYTF.

This clone has a handful of counts. The CDR3 sequence is CASSSLQGQLYEQYF. In nucleotides, the CDR3 is TGCGCCAGCAGCTCGTTACAGGGCCAACTTTACGAGCAGTACTTC. The chain recombines TRBV5-1 with TRBJ2-7; a possible D gene is TRBD1 (6 bases). There are 15 residues in the CDR3. Germline CDR1 is SGHRS and CDR2 is YFSETQ. The V end lost 3 bases, the J end lost 4 bases, and 17 bases lay between the germline ends.

V usage is TRBV28 and J usage is TRBJ1-2, with TRBD1 identical over 10 bases. This CDR3 comprises 15 residues. The V segment lost 2 bases and the J segment 5 bases; nucleotides outside the gene matches: 5. Germline lookup yields CDR1 MDHEN and CDR2 SYDVKM. The CDR3 DNA follows: TGTGCCAGCAGTTTACCCGGGACAGGGGAATATGGCTACACCTTC. Its translation is CASSLPGTGEYGYTF.

V usage is TRBV5-6 and J usage is TRBJ1-4, with D possibly being TRBD1 (5 bases). Per germline, CDR1 SGHDT and CDR2 YYEEEE. The CDR3 spans 14 residues. V lost 1 base and J lost 10, with 14 bases in between. CDR3 DNA: TGTGCCAGCAGCTTGTATCAGAGCGGGGGAAAACTGTTTTTT. Translated, it gives CASSLYQSGGKLFF. The full variable domain, its missing parts supplied by reference TRBV5-6 and TRBJ1-4, is DAGVTQSPTHLIKTRGQQVTLRCSPKSGHDTVSWYQQALGQGPQFIFQYYEEEERQRGNFPDRFSGHQFPNYSSELNVNALLLGDSALYLCASSLYQSGGKLFFGSGTQLSVL.